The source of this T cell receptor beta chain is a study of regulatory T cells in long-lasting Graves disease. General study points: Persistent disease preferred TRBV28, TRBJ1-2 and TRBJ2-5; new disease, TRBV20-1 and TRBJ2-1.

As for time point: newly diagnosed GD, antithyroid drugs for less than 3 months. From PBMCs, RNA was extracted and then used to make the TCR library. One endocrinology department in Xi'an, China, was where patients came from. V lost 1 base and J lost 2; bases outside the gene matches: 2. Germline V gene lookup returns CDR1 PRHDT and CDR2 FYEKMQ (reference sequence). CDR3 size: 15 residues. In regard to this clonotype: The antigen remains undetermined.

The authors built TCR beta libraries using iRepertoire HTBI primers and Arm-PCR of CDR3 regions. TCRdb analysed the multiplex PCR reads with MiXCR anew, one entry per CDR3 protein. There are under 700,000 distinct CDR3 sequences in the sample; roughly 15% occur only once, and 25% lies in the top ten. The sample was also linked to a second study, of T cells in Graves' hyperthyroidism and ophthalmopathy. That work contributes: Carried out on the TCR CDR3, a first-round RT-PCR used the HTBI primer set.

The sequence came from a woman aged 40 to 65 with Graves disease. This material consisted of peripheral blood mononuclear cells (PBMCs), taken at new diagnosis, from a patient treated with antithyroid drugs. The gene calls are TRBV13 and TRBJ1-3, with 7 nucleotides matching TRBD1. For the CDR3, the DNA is TGTGCCAGCAGCTTAGACAGGGGTACTGGAAACACCATATATTTT. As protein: CASSLDRGTGNTIYF.